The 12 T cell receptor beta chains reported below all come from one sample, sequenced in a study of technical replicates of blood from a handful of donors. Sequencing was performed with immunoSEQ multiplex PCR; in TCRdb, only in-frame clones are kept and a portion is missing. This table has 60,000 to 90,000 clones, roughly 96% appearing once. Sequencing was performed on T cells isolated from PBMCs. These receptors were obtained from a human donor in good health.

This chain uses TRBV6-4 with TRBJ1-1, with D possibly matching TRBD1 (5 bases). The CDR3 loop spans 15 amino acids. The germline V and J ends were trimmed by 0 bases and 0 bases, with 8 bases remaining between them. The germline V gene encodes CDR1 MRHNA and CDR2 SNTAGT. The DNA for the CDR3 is TGTGCCAGCAGTGACTCGGACACCTTGAACACTGAAGCTTTCTTT. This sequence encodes CASSDSDTLNTEAFF.

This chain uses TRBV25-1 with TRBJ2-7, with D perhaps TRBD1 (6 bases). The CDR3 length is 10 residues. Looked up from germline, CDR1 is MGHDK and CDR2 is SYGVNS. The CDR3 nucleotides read TGTGCTACCCAGGGGAACGAGCAGTACTTC. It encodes CATQGNEQYF.

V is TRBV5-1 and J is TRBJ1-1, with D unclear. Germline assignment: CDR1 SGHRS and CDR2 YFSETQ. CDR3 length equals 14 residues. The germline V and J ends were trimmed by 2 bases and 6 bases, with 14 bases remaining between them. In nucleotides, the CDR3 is TGCGCCAGCAGCTTCGGAAGTCGCGGGTCTGAAGCTTTCTTT. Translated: CASSFGSRGSEAFF.

The CDR3 here is CASSLTGPNEKLFF. Here the CDR3 DNA reads TGTGCCAGCAGCCTGACAGGGCCAAATGAAAAACTGTTTTTT. The J gene is TRBJ1-4, the V gene TRBV28; the match to TRBD1 covers 7 bases. CDR3 length: 14 amino acids. Germline loops: CDR1 MDHEN, CDR2 SYDVKM. The junction had 6 bases not matched to a gene; V was cut back by 6 bases and J by 5 bases.

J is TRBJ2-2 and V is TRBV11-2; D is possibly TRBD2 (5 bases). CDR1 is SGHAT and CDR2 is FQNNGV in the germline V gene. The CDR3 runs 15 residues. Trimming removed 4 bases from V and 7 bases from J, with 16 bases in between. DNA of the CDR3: TGTGCCAGCAGCTGGATGCAAAGCGCGGGCGGGGAGCTGTTTTTT. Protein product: CASSWMQSAGGELFF.

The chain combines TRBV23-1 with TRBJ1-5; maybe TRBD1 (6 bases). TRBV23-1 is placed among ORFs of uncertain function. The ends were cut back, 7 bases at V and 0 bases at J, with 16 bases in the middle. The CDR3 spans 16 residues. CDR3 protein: CASNLPGQDSNQPQHF. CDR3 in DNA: TGCGCCAGCAACCTCCCGGGACAAGATAGCAATCAGCCCCAGCATTTT.

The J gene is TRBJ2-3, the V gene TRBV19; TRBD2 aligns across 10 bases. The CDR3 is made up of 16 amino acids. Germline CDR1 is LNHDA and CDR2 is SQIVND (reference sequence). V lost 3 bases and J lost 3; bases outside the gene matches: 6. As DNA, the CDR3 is TGTGCCAGTAGTATGGGGGCACTAGCGGGGACAGATACGCAGTATTTT. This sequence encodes CASSMGALAGTDTQYF.

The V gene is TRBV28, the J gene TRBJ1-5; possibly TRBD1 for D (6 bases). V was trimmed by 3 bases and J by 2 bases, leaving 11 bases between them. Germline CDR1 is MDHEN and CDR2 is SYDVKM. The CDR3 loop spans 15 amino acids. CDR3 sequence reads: CASSFLAGGNQPQHF. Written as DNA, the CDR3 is TGTGCCAGCAGTTTTCTGGCAGGGGGCAATCAGCCCCAGCATTTT.

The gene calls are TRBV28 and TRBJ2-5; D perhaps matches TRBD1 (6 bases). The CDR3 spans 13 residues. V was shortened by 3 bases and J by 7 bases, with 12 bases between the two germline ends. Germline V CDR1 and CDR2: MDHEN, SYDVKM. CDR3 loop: CASSLGAPGTQYF. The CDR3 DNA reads TGTGCCAGCAGTTTGGGGGCCCCGGGGACCCAGTACTTC.

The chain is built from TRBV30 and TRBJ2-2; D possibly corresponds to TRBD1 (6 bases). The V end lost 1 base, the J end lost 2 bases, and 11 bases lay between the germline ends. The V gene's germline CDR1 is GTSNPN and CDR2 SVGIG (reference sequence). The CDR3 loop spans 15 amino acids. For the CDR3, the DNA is TGTGCCTGGAGTGCCCTGGGGGCTAACACCGGGGAGCTGTTTTTT. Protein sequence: CAWSALGANTGELFF.

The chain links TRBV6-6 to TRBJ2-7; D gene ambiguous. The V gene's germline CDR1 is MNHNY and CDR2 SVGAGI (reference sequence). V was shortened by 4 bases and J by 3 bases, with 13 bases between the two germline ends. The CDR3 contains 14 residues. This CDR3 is CASSFSVSYYEQYF. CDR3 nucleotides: TGTGCCAGCAGTTTTAGTGTGTCCTACTACGAGCAGTACTTC.

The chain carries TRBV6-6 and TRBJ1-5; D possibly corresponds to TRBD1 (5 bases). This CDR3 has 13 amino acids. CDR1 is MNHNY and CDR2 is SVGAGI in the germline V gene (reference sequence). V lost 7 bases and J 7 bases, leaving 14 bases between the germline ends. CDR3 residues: CASTPARGQPQHF. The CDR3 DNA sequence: TGTGCCAGCACCCCGGCCCGGGGGCAGCCCCAGCATTTT.